This T cell receptor (beta chain) is from a study of naive and memory T cell subsets. The study, taken as a whole, reports: TCR transcript changes with activation or differentiation may affect this RNA method.

Trimming pared 5 bases from V and 4 bases from J, leaving 20 bases between. This CDR3 region has 16 residues. Germline CDR1 SEHNR, CDR2 FQNEAQ (reference sequence). For this clonotype: The antigen is unknown.

Amplification of ligated cDNA took four PCR rounds with SP2 and nested alpha and beta constant primers. Alpha and beta constant region primers primed reverse transcription for blood and skin samples. TCRdb re-analysed the 5' RACE reads in MiXCR, keeping a single row per CDR3 protein. The sample has roughly 60,000 distinct CDR3 sequences; approximately 6.6% are singletons. A UMI-containing oligonucleotide was joined by 3' ligation to the TCR cDNA template. Unsorted total RNA, 1 to 1000 ng, was DNase treated before reverse transcription. This TCR was recovered from a male donor in good health. The rearrangement uses TRBV7-9 and TRBJ1-1; maybe TRBD1 (6 bases). The DNA of the CDR3 is TGTGCCAGCAGCCGGGACCTCACAGGGTCTCTCACTGAAGCTTTCTTT. Translating it yields CASSRDLTGSLTEAFF.